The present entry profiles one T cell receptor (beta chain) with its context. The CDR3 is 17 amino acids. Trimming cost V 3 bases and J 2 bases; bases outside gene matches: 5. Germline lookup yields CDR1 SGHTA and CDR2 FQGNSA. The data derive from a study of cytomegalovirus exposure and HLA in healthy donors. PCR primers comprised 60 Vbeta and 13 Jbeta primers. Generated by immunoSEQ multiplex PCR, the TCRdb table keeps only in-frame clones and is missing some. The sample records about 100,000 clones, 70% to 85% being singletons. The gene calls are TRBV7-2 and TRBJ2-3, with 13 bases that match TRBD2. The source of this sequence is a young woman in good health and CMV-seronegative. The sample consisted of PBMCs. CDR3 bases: TGTGCCAGCAGCTTGCCGGGACTAGCGGGGCCCACAGATACGCAGTATTTT. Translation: CASSLPGLAGPTDTQYF.